A single sample gave rise to the 12 T cell receptor beta chains below, sequenced in a study of beta chain features in type 1 diabetes. The whole isolated RNA underwent reverse transcription, so sequencing captured expressed TCRB transcripts. Sequencing was performed with immunoSEQ multiplex PCR; in TCRdb, only in-frame clones are kept and a portion is missing. This sample has about 220,000 clones; about a tenth occur once, and the top ten carry 1% to 1.5%. Sequenced material: central memory CD4+ T cells from blood. These receptors were collected from a young man in good health.

V gene TRBV5-6 combines with J gene TRBJ2-7, with D uncertain. Looked up from germline, CDR1 is SGHDT and CDR2 is YYEEEE. The V end lost 5 bases, the J end lost 0 bases, and 12 bases lay between the germline ends. The CDR3 contains 14 residues. The CDR3 DNA is TGTGCCAGCAGGCCCCCGGGTTCCTCCTACGAGCAGTACTTC. This translates into CASRPPGSSYEQYF.

The chain links TRBV9 to TRBJ1-5, with D perhaps TRBD1 (5 bases). Trimming took off 2 bases at V and 4 bases at J, with 13 bases between the two ends. The CDR3 has 15 residues. The germline V gene encodes CDR1 SGDLS and CDR2 YYNGEE. The DNA of the CDR3 is TGTGCCAGCAGCGTGGGGACGGCTAGGAATCAGCCCCAGCATTTT. It specifies CASSVGTARNQPQHF.

This clone was seen ten or more times. The chain joins TRBV7-3 to TRBJ2-5, with D perhaps TRBD2 (6 bases). Germline CDR1 is SGHTA and CDR2 is FQGTGA. Trimming stripped 1 base from V and 2 bases from J, with 11 bases between. The CDR3 length is 15 residues. CDR3 nucleotide sequence: TGTGCCAGCAGCTTAAGGGCGGGACCGCAAGAGACCCAGTACTTC. Residues: CASSLRAGPQETQYF.

The chain joins TRBV27 to TRBJ2-1, with 9 nucleotides matching TRBD2. The ends lost 8 bases at V and 4 bases at J; junction bases unmatched: 9. Germline-derived CDR1 and CDR2 are MNHEY and SMNVEV (reference sequence). The length of the CDR3 is 15 residues. The CDR3 DNA follows: TGTGCCAGCTACCCCCCTAGCGGGAAGTACAATGAGCAGTTCTTC. Its translation is CASYPPSGKYNEQFF.

J is TRBJ2-3 and V is TRBV19, with D uncertain. This CDR3 is 15 amino acids long. The ends were cut back, 2 bases at V and 8 bases at J, with 17 bases in the middle. Germline V lookup: CDR1 LNHDA, CDR2 SQIVND (reference sequence). DNA of the CDR3: TGTGCCAGTAGTATATCAGTAGCCCTTTCGGGTACGCAGTATTTT. Amino acid sequence: CASSISVALSGTQYF.

The chain has TRBV6-6 and TRBJ2-3; either TRBD1 or TRBD2 may fit D (5 bases each). This CDR3 is 14 amino acids long. V lost 6 bases to trimming and J lost 1 base, with 11 bases between them. Looked up from germline, CDR1 is MNHNY and CDR2 is SVGAGI (reference sequence). This chain's CDR3 is CASRGVERTDTQYF. CDR3 in DNA: TGTGCCAGCAGGGGGGTCGAGCGCACAGATACGCAGTATTTT.

This clone has only a few counts. The rearrangement joins TRBV5-1 to TRBJ2-7; the D gene is possibly TRBD2 (6 bases). Germline V gives CDR1 SGHRS, CDR2 YFSETQ. The CDR3 consists of 15 residues. V lost 1 base to trimming and J lost 4 bases, with 15 bases between them. This CDR3 is CASSLSASAGYEQYF. The CDR3 DNA is TGCGCCAGCAGCTTGTCAGCTAGCGCGGGGTACGAGCAGTACTTC.

This clone turned up a few times. This rearrangement joins TRBV29-1 to TRBJ1-4; D might be TRBD1 (5 bases). The germline V gene has CDR1 SQVTM and CDR2 ANQGSEA. V was clipped by 0 bases and J by 5 bases, with 10 bases between them. The CDR3 spans 14 residues. The CDR3 DNA follows: TGCAGCGTTGAAGATCCCAGACAGAATGAAAAACTGTTTTTT. Protein sequence: CSVEDPRQNEKLFF.

This clone has just a few counts. The chain is built from TRBV7-9 and TRBJ1-1; the D gene is possibly TRBD1 (6 bases). V was trimmed by 5 bases and J by 4 bases, leaving 14 bases between them. This CDR3 has 14 residues. Germline V gene lookup returns CDR1 SEHNR and CDR2 FQNEAQ (reference sequence). CDR3 amino acids: CASSIREGGTEAFF. The CDR3 region has the DNA TGTGCCAGCAGCATCAGGGAAGGGGGCACTGAAGCTTTCTTT.

This clone was counted a few times. The V call is TRBV4-2, the J call TRBJ1-2; D gene unclear. CDR1 is LGHNA, CDR2 YNFKEQ, per germline. The CDR3 spans 15 residues. V was clipped by 2 bases and J by 1 base, with 11 bases between them. For the CDR3, the DNA is TGTGCCAGCAGCCAATCGGAGCGGGATAACTATGGCTACACCTTC. Translating it yields CASSQSERDNYGYTF.

The chain links TRBV30 to TRBJ1-5; no definite D call. From germline, CDR1 is GTSNPN and CDR2 SVGIG (reference sequence). The CDR3 is made up of 16 amino acids. The ends were cut back, 3 bases at V and 3 bases at J, with 18 bases in the middle. The CDR3 region has the DNA TGTGCCTGGAGCGCCTCAAGGGCAGCCAACAATCAGCCCCAGCATTTT. It yields the protein CAWSASRAANNQPQHF.

The chain has TRBV14 and TRBJ2-1; 7 bases align to TRBD1. The CDR3 totals 16 residues. Trimming cost V 4 bases and J 0 bases; bases outside gene matches: 6. Germline CDR1 is SGHDN and CDR2 is FVKESK. The CDR3 DNA reads TGTGCCAGCAGCCCCTCGACAGGGCTCTCCTACAATGAGCAGTTCTTC. This codes for CASSPSTGLSYNEQFF.